The following is a TCR beta chain sequence with its context. This clone was picked up one time. Its target antigen remains unknown. The record has no base qualities; no much larger clone is one base away. This sample is part of a study of siplizumab effects on memory and regulatory T cells (dated by TCRdb to 2018 to 2020). About the full investigation: The study examined how the anti-CD2 antibody siplizumab affects alloreactive T-cell subsets in allogeneic mixed lymphocyte reactions built from human PBMCs. The investigation overall reported the following: Sequences below about 10^-5 frequency were poorly captured, so only a minor fraction of alloreactive clones could be mapped to unstimulated subsets. Siplizumab significantly reduced the cumulative frequency of alloreactive sequences traceable to unstimulated CD4+ memory T cells. Among mappable alloreactive CD4+ clones, the Treg-derived fraction averaged around 70% with siplizumab versus about 27% in control reactions. About 80-96% of proliferating CD4+ or CD8+ clones could not be given a naive or memory phenotype. Whether proliferating Tregs from siplizumab cultures were suppressive was not functionally confirmed. Unstimulated naive T cells appeared to be more diverse than memory T cells, and naive cells seemed to make a substantial contribution to the alloresponse.

TCRbeta CDR3 sequencing was performed on sorted unstimulated T cells and on proliferating T cells recovered from mixed lymphocyte reactions. Fresh whole blood from approximately ten HLA-typed healthy donors was used to isolate PBMCs. Unstimulated CD4+ non-regulatory T cells were FACS-sorted to map the origin of alloreactive clones. Library method: the immunoSEQ multiplex PCR assay. Approximately 93,000 TCR templates per sample were assayed by the deep sequencing platform. Genomic DNA extracted from sorted T cells was used for TCRbeta CDR3 sequencing. The original pipeline was this. The R programming language was used for clonal analysis of TCRbeta CDR3 data. Comparing unstimulated samples against CFSE-low samples taken after the reaction was how alloreactive CD4+ and CD8+ clones were defined. Alloreactive CD4+ clones were assigned to regulatory or non-regulatory origin by matching sequences to sorted unstimulated Treg and non-Treg repertoires. Here the immuneACCESS table is served through TCRdb, limited to in-frame sequences with V and J called. Missing clones are a known gap in these copies; in checked studies unresolved V genes cover under half, and the rest lacks a known reason. V and J calls and clone size are as listed in that table; D and trimming were resolved from the DNA. This sample lists over 95,000 clones; about 93% were detected once. Clones ranked in the top ten supply 0.16% of the sample.

Specimen: non-Treg CD4+ T cells sorted from blood. The sample's cell subset or site label is to be understood as: FACS-sorted unstimulated CD4+ non-regulatory T cells. This receptor was obtained from a human donor in good health.

The bases are TGTGCCAGCAGCTTCCCCGGGGGACTTTACAATGAGCAGTTCTTC. Translated, this gives CASSFPGGLYNEQFF. Recombination connected TRBV5-4 to TRBJ2-1, and the D gene may be TRBD2, 6 bases matching. A distance of 13 bases separates the germline ends of V and J, which lose 2 bases and 4 bases respectively. Based on the germline V gene (reference sequence), the CDR1 and CDR2 sequences are SGHNT and YYREEE. Taken from cysteine to phenylalanine, the CDR3 has 15 residues. The entry retains the CDR3 DNA only, 45 bases that are in frame from base 1.